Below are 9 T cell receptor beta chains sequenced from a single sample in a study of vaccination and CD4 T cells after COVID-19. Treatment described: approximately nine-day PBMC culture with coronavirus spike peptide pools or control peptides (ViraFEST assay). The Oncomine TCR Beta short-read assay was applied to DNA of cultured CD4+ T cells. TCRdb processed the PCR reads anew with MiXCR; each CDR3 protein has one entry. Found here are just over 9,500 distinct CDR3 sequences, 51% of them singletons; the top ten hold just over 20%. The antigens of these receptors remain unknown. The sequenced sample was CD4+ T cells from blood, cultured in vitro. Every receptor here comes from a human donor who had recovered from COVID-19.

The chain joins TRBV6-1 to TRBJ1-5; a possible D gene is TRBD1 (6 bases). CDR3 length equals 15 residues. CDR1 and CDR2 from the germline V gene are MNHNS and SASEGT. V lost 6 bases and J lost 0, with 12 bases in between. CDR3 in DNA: TGTGCCAGCAGAAAGGGACAACCTAGCAATCAGCCCCAGCATTTT. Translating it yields CASRKGQPSNQPQHF.

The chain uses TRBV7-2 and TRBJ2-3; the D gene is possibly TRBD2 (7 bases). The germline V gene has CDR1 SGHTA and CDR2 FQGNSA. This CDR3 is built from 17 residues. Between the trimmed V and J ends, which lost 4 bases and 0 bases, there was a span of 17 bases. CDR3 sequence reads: CASSWDGGALSTDTQYF. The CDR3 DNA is TGTGCCAGCAGCTGGGATGGGGGGGCCCTTAGCACAGATACGCAGTATTTT.

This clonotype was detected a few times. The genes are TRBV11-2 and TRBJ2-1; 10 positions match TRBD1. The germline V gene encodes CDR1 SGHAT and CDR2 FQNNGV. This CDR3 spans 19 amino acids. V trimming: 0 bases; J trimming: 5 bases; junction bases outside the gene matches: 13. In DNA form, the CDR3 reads TGTGCCAGCAGCTTAGAGGGACAGGGGCCGTATTCGGCTCACAATGAGCAGTTCTTC. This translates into CASSLEGQGPYSAHNEQFF.

In nucleotides, the CDR3 is TGCGCCAGCAGCCAAACGGCTTCGAACTATGGCTACACCTTC. Translating it yields CASSQTASNYGYTF. The V and J genes are TRBV4-3 and TRBJ1-2; no reliable D call. The CDR3 is made up of 14 amino acids. CDR1 LGHNA and CDR2 YSLEER come from the germline V gene. V shed 2 bases and J shed 2 bases, with 9 bases lying between them.

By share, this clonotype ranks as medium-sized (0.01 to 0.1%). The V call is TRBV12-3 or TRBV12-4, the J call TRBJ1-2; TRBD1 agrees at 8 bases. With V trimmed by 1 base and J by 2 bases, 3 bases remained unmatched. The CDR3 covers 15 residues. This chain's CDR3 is CASSLGTGPNYGYTF. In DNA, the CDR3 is TGTGCCAGCAGTTTAGGGACAGGGCCAAACTATGGCTACACCTTC.

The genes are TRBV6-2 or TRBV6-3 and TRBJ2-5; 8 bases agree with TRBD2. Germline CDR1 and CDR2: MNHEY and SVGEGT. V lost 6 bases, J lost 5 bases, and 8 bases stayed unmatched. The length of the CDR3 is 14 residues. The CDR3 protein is CASRPTPGGETQYF. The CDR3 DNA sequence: TGTGCCAGCAGACCGACCCCGGGGGGGGAGACCCAGTACTTC.

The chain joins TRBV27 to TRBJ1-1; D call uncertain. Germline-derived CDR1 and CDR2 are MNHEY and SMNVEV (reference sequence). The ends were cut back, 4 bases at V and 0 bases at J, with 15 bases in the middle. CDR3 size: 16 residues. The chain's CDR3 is CASSWGITSMNTEAFF. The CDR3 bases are TGTGCCAGCAGTTGGGGAATTACGTCCATGAACACTGAAGCTTTCTTT.

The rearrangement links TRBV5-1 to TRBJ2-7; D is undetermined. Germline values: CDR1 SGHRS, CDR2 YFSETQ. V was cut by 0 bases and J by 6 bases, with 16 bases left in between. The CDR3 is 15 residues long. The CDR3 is CASSLVPTAYSEQYF. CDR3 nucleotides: TGCGCCAGCAGCTTGGTGCCAACCGCCTACTCCGAGCAGTACTTC.

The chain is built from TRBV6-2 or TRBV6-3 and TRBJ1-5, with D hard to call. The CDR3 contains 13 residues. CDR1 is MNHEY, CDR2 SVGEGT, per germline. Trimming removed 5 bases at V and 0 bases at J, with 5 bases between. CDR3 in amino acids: CASSRLSNQPQHF. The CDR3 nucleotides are TGTGCCAGCAGTCGTCTTAGCAATCAGCCCCAGCATTTT.